This T cell receptor beta chain stems from a study of blood T cell repertoires in COVID-19. Study details: Acute-phase and convalescent COVID-19 samples originated in the United States, Italy and Spain. From T cells, B-cell-depleted T cells, or PBMCs came the material, which was cDNA or gDNA.

This CDR3 has 14 amino acids. V lost 4 bases and J lost 6, with 16 bases in between. Germline CDR1 and CDR2: SGHRS and YFSETQ. Per the original methods: Nucleated cell counts were estimated from reference gene primer amplification. Method: immunoSEQ multiplex PCR; TCRdb's copy keeps in-frame clones and lacks some. The V and J calls and clone size are taken from that table; D and trimming were inferred from the DNA. The sample has 200,000 to 250,000 clones, 82% seen once. This TCR was recovered from a woman aged 18-29 years with acute or convalescent COVID-19. Input material: peripheral blood. The chain employs TRBV5-1 and TRBJ1-1, with no clear D. The CDR3 region is CASSEPGAGAEAFF. CDR3 nucleotide sequence: TGCGCCAGCAGCGAACCAGGAGCCGGGGCTGAAGCTTTCTTT.